This T cell receptor beta chain was documented in a study of blood T cell repertoires in COVID-19. Overall study: T cells, B-cell-depleted T cells, or PBMCs provided the cDNA or gDNA that served as material.

Produced via immunoSEQ multiplex PCR; TCRdb's table is partial and in-frame only. Of 250,000 to 300,000 clones listed, around 90% were seen once; the top ten hold 0.95% to 1.3%. The age range of participants was 18 to 89 years, with residence in more than 20 US areas. Among Cohort 3 donors, those recovered had two negative PCRs, clearance, or symptom resolution. V was clipped by 0 bases and J by 6 bases; unmatched bases: 9. The CDR3 spans 16 residues. The germline CDR1 and CDR2 sequences are SGHRS and YFSETQ. The rearrangement links TRBV5-1 to TRBJ2-3, with 8 bases lining up with TRBD2. The material sequenced was PBMCs or T cells enriched from blood (not recorded which). The sequence derives from a woman aged 30 to 39 who had recovered from COVID-19. CDR3 region: CASSLAPAGVYDTQYF. CDR3 coding DNA: TGCGCCAGCAGCTTGGCCCCAGCGGGAGTTTACGATACGCAGTATTTT.